This entry describes one TCR beta chain. The antigen remains unidentified. This sample is part of a study of T-cell memory formation after mild COVID-19. Study-level findings and limits: Some clones that responded were present in memory (sampled pre-infection), which suggests cross-reactive memory joined.

This CDR3 is built from 16 residues. From germline, CDR1 is SNHLY and CDR2 FYNNEI. The V segment lost 4 bases and the J segment 5 bases; nucleotides outside the gene matches: 10. From 5'RACE with constant-segment primers came TCR alpha and TCR beta cDNA libraries that carried sample barcodes and UMIs. TCRdb re-called the 5' RACE reads with MiXCR, one entry per CDR3 protein. In the table there are around 160,000 distinct CDR3 sequences, 11% of which are singletons. This sequence was found in a man younger than 30 who had mild COVID-19 (a few samples of this study predate the infection). Cell type and time point are not known. Material for sequencing was PBMCs or a T cell subset sorted from them (not recorded which). The genes are TRBV2 and TRBJ2-5; 10 positions agree with TRBD1. DNA of the CDR3: TGTGCCAGCAGTGGGACAGGGGGGCTCAGCGGGGAGACCCAGTACTTC. As protein: CASSGTGGLSGETQYF. Together with reference TRBV2 and TRBJ2-5, the CDR3 gives the full variable domain: EPEVTQTPSHQVTQMGQEVILRCVPISNHLYFYWYRQILGQKVEFLVSFYNNEISEKSEIFDDQFSVERPDGSNFTLKIRSTKLEDSAMYFCASSGTGGLSGETQYFGPGTRLLVL.